The 32 T cell receptor beta chains listed next were all sequenced from one sample in a study of cytomegalovirus exposure and HLA in healthy donors. PCR involved 60 Vbeta and 13 Jbeta primers. Sequencing used immunoSEQ multiplex PCR; TCRdb keeps in-frame clones, though not all of them. The table records tens of thousands of clones, over 70% of them present only once. The source material was PBMCs. These receptors were taken from a woman between 35 and 50 years old in good health and CMV-seronegative.

This clone was counted a few times. This rearrangement joins TRBV7-9 to TRBJ2-1, with 7 nucleotides matching TRBD1. Germline values: CDR1 SEHNR, CDR2 FQNEAQ (reference sequence). The CDR3 has 18 residues. V trimming: 5 bases; J trimming: 3 bases; junction bases outside the gene matches: 16. CDR3 in amino acids: CASSPPSNRGGHYNEQFF. The CDR3 bases are TGTGCCAGCAGCCCACCGAGTAACAGGGGTGGGCACTACAATGAGCAGTTCTTC.

The rearrangement joins TRBV7-2 to TRBJ2-3, with D tentatively TRBD2 (5 bases). CDR3 length: 17 amino acids. Per germline, CDR1 SGHTA and CDR2 FQGNSA. The germline V and J ends were trimmed by 6 bases and 1 base, with 20 bases remaining between them. The CDR3 sequence is CASRGRETMSGTDTQYF. The CDR3 bases are TGTGCCAGCAGGGGCCGGGAAACGATGTCGGGCACAGATACGCAGTATTTT.

The V gene is TRBV4-1, the J gene TRBJ1-5, with D possibly TRBD1 on 5 matching bases. In germline, CDR1 is MGHRA, CDR2 YSYEKL. V was pared by 0 bases and J by 6 bases, with 12 bases between. There are 15 residues in the CDR3. CDR3 sequence (DNA): TGCGCCAGCAGCCAAGATCAGGGAGGTTTTCAGCCCCAGCATTTT. Its translation is CASSQDQGGFQPQHF.

The CDR3: CASSLVLAGGPSTGELFF. The DNA for the CDR3 is TGTGCCAGCAGCTTGGTCCTAGCGGGAGGGCCCAGCACCGGGGAGCTGTTTTTT. V usage is TRBV5-5 and J usage is TRBJ2-2; 12 nucleotides agree with TRBD2. This CDR3 comprises 18 residues. V was pared by 0 bases and J by 4 bases, with 7 bases of the junction left unmatched. Germline lookup yields CDR1 SGHKS and CDR2 YYEKEE (reference sequence).

CDR3 nucleotide sequence: TGTGCCAGCAGTTTAGCCGGGGCTGGGGCCAACGTCCTGACTTTC. Translating gives CASSLAGAGANVLTF. This chain connects TRBV28 to TRBJ2-6; perhaps TRBD2 as D (5 bases). Trimming stripped 2 bases from V and 2 bases from J, with 7 bases between. The length of the CDR3 is 15 residues. Germline CDR1 is MDHEN and CDR2 is SYDVKM.

The chain combines TRBV28 with TRBJ2-3; 10 positions match TRBD2. The CDR3 totals 16 residues. Germline V gene sequence: CDR1 MDHEN, CDR2 SYDVKM. After removal of 5 bases from V and 0 bases from J, the junction contained 5 bases not matched to a gene. The CDR3 here is CASSRSSGGSTDTQYF. CDR3 DNA sequence: TGTGCCAGCAGTCGATCTAGCGGGGGCAGCACAGATACGCAGTATTTT.

This clone was observed a handful of times. The chain links TRBV7-2 to TRBJ2-2; 8 bases are shared with TRBD2. Germline CDR1 SGHTA, CDR2 FQGNSA. V gave up 3 bases and J gave up 5 bases; unmatched junction bases: 8. This CDR3 contains 16 residues. The CDR3 is CASSFNGGANTGELFF. Here the CDR3 DNA reads TGTGCCAGCAGCTTTAACGGGGGGGCAAATACCGGGGAGCTGTTTTTT.

This clone has more than one count but fewer than ten. The CDR3 DNA sequence: TGCGCCAGCACCCTCCTGCTAGCGACCGGTGAGCAGTTCTTC. Translated, it gives CASTLLLATGEQFF. The chain carries TRBV10-2 and TRBJ2-1; weak D call: TRBD2 (6 bases). Germline V gene lookup returns CDR1 WSHSY and CDR2 SAAADI. The CDR3 consists of 14 residues. The V and J ends lost 7 bases and 9 bases respectively, with 19 bases between them.

V usage is TRBV7-9 and J usage is TRBJ2-7; TRBD2 aligns across 13 bases. Losses at the gene ends were 5 bases for V and 4 bases for J; bases not matched to a gene: 2. Germline-derived CDR1 and CDR2 are SEHNR and FQNEAQ (reference sequence). This CDR3 is 14 amino acids long. The CDR3 protein is CASSRTSGSYEQYF. CDR3 sequence (DNA): TGTGCCAGCAGCCGGACTAGCGGGAGTTACGAGCAGTACTTC.

The gene calls are TRBV30 and TRBJ2-2; 10 bases match TRBD1. Trimming took 8 bases from V and 8 from J; bases not matched to a gene: 14. This CDR3 has 15 amino acids. CDR1 is GTSNPN and CDR2 is SVGIG in the germline V gene (reference sequence). The CDR3 bases are TGTGCCGGATACTCCGGGACAGGGGAAATAGGGGAGCTGTTTTTT. Encoded protein: CAGYSGTGEIGELFF.

J is TRBJ1-3 and V is TRBV7-2, with a possible D match to TRBD1 (6 bases). Trimming left V 5 bases short and J 0 bases short, with 14 bases between. Germline V lookup: CDR1 SGHTA, CDR2 FQGNSA. The CDR3 is made up of 16 amino acids. CDR3 sequence reads: CASSRTQGLSGNTIYF. The DNA of the CDR3 is TGTGCCAGCAGCAGAACCCAGGGGCTCTCTGGAAACACCATATATTTT. Full variable domain (outside the CDR3, taken from reference TRBV7-2 and TRBJ1-3): GAGVSQSPSNKVTEKGKDVELRCDPISGHTALYWYRQSLGQGLEFLIYFQGNSAPDKSGLPSDRFSAERTGGSVSTLTIQRTQQEDSAVYLCASSRTQGLSGNTIYFGEGSWLTVV.

V and J are TRBV28 and TRBJ1-2; TRBD1 might be the D (6 bases). Between the trimmed V and J ends, which lost 7 bases and 1 base, there was a span of 10 bases. Germline-derived CDR1 and CDR2 are MDHEN and SYDVKM. CDR3 length: 13 residues. CDR3 loop: CASNGQFNYGYTF. The CDR3 DNA reads as TGTGCCAGCAACGGACAGTTTAACTATGGCTACACCTTC.

V usage is TRBV7-8 and J usage is TRBJ2-7, with 9 bases aligning to TRBD2. With 5 bases clipped from V and 3 bases from J, the junction kept 8 bases outside the gene matches. CDR3 size: 15 residues. The germline gives CDR1 SGHVS, CDR2 FQNEAQ. CDR3 sequence reads: CASSRGAGGGYEQYF. CDR3 nucleotide sequence: TGTGCCAGCAGCCGCGGGGCGGGGGGGGGCTACGAGCAGTACTTC.

The V gene is TRBV7-9, the J gene TRBJ1-2; D not resolved. Germline V CDR1 and CDR2: SEHNR, FQNEAQ (reference sequence). The CDR3 is made up of 14 amino acids. Trimming pared 1 base from V and 2 bases from J, leaving 8 bases between. CDR3 region: CASSLVTGNYGYTF. CDR3 sequence (DNA): TGTGCCAGCAGCTTAGTTACGGGGAACTATGGCTACACCTTC.

The chain combines TRBV6-1 with TRBJ1-2; 7 nucleotides line up with TRBD1. Trimming cost V 5 bases and J 2 bases; bases outside gene matches: 2. Germline-derived CDR1 and CDR2 are MNHNS and SASEGT. The CDR3 covers 13 residues. For the CDR3, the DNA is TGTGCCAGCAGTCTGGGACAGAACTATGGCTACACCTTC. This gives the protein CASSLGQNYGYTF.

The chain joins TRBV4-3 to TRBJ1-4, with D unresolved. With 0 bases removed from V and 7 bases from J, the gap between germline ends came to 9 bases. CDR1 and CDR2 from the germline V gene are LGHNA and YSLEER. The length of the CDR3 is 14 residues. CDR3 nucleotide sequence: TGCGCCAGCAGCCAAGATCGGGGAGGTGAAAAACTGTTTTTT. It encodes CASSQDRGGEKLFF.

This clone appeared once. The junction does not match germline at one end; this may be a read error. The V call is TRBV19, the J call TRBJ1-1; 9 positions match TRBD1. Germline-derived CDR1 and CDR2 are LNHDA and SQIVND (reference sequence). This CDR3 comprises 16 residues. The chain's CDR3 is CASTIHRTGANTEAFF. The CDR3 nucleotides read TGTGCCAGTACTATACATCGGACAGGGGCGAACACTGAAGCTTTCTTT.

The chain combines TRBV25-1 with TRBJ2-5; 10 bases line up with TRBD2. The trim removed 7 bases at V and 5 bases at J, leaving 10 bases unmatched. Germline V gene sequence: CDR1 MGHDK, CDR2 SYGVNS. The CDR3 is 15 amino acids. The CDR3 is CASTFLAGGSETQYF. The CDR3 DNA follows: TGTGCCAGCACATTTTTAGCGGGAGGCAGTGAGACCCAGTACTTC. The full variable domain, with the rest looked up from reference TRBV25-1 and TRBJ2-5, is EADIYQTPRYLVIGTGKKITLECSQTMGHDKMYWYQQDPGMELHLIHYSYGVNSTEKGDLSSESTVSRIRTEHFPLTLESARPSHTSQYLCASTFLAGGSETQYFGPGTRLLVL.

This chain connects TRBV29-1 to TRBJ2-3; TRBD2 matches at 10 bases. Germline-derived CDR1 and CDR2 are SQVTM and ANQGSEA. There are 13 residues in the CDR3. Germline trimming cut 5 bases from V and 5 bases from J; bases unmatched to any gene: 4. Here the CDR3 DNA reads TGCAGCGTTAGCGGGAGGGCGGGAGATACGCAGTATTTT. It specifies CSVSGRAGDTQYF.

The chain carries TRBV5-6 and TRBJ2-7; TRBD2 aligns across 15 bases. The V segment lost 4 bases and the J segment 3 bases; nucleotides outside the gene matches: 2. The CDR3 contains 15 residues. Germline V gene lookup returns CDR1 SGHDT and CDR2 YYEEEE. The CDR3 nucleotides read TGTGCCAGCAGCGGGGGACTAGCGGGGGGCTACGAGCAGTACTTC. This encodes CASSGGLAGGYEQYF.

This clone was detected once. The J gene is TRBJ1-4, the V gene TRBV30; D gene unclear. The CDR3 loop spans 14 amino acids. Germline CDR1 GTSNPN, CDR2 SVGIG (reference sequence). Trimming removed 3 bases at V and 7 bases at J, with 15 bases between. The CDR3 spells CAWRFGLTGEKLFF. In DNA, the CDR3 is TGTGCCTGGAGATTTGGACTCACGGGTGAAAAACTGTTTTTT. Using reference TRBV30 and TRBJ1-4 for the parts outside the CDR3, the full variable domain is SQTIHQWPATLVQPVGSPLSLECTVEGTSNPNLYWYRQAAGRGLQLLFYSVGIGQISSEVPQNLSASRPQDRQFILSSKKLLLSDSGFYLCAWRFGLTGEKLFFGSGTQLSVL.

This clone appeared once. The rearrangement joins TRBV7-3 to TRBJ2-1; 8 bases line up with TRBD2. CDR1 is SGHTA and CDR2 is FQGTGA in the germline V gene. The trim removed 5 bases at V and 6 bases at J, leaving 3 bases unmatched. The CDR3 consists of 13 residues. This chain's CDR3 is CASSRGTSNEQFF. DNA of the CDR3: TGTGCCAGCAGCCGGGGGACTAGCAATGAGCAGTTCTTC.

J is TRBJ2-1 and V is TRBV7-7; D is perhaps TRBD1 (5 bases). V shed 1 base and J shed 7 bases, with 11 bases lying between them. The CDR3 runs to 14 residues. Germline CDR1 reads SSHAT; CDR2 reads FNYEAQ (reference sequence). CDR3 in amino acids: CASSLEGLGNEQFF. The CDR3 DNA reads TGTGCCAGCAGCTTAGAGGGGCTTGGGAATGAGCAGTTCTTC.

This clone was counted between two and nine times. The V call is TRBV6-5, the J call TRBJ2-7, with 7 bases fitting TRBD1. The germline gives CDR1 MNHEY, CDR2 SVGAGI. The CDR3 loop spans 15 amino acids. Trimming cost V 6 bases and J 3 bases; bases outside gene matches: 11. The chain's CDR3 is CASRIDWDRDYEQYF. CDR3 in DNA: TGTGCCAGCAGAATCGACTGGGACAGAGACTACGAGCAGTACTTC.

The genes are TRBV4-3 and TRBJ2-7; 9 bases agree with TRBD2. The germline V gene encodes CDR1 LGHNA and CDR2 YSLEER. V lost 6 bases to trimming and J lost 2 bases; unmatched junction nucleotides: 11. The CDR3 contains 16 residues. The CDR3 is CASSQTGTSPTYEQYF. CDR3 nucleotide sequence: TGCGCCAGCAGTCAAACCGGGACTAGCCCCACCTACGAGCAGTACTTC.

The V gene is TRBV7-6, the J gene TRBJ2-1, with a possible D match to TRBD2 (6 bases). The length of the CDR3 is 15 residues. The V gene's germline CDR1 is SGHVS and CDR2 FNYEAQ. V lost 1 base and J lost 4, with 11 bases in between. CDR3 DNA: TGTGCCAGCAGCTTAGGGGCTAGCGCTTACAATGAGCAGTTCTTC. This codes for CASSLGASAYNEQFF.

The rearrangement uses TRBV25-1 and TRBJ2-7; TRBD1 might be the D (6 bases). CDR3 length: 15 residues. Trimming removed 6 bases at V and 3 bases at J, with 18 bases between. Germline V gives CDR1 MGHDK, CDR2 SYGVNS. The DNA of the CDR3 is TGTGCCAGCAGCGATAAAACTGGGGGCTTCTACGAGCAGTACTTC. Protein sequence: CASSDKTGGFYEQYF.

V gene TRBV9 combines with J gene TRBJ2-1; the match to TRBD1 covers 9 bases. V shed 5 bases, J shed 4 bases, and the junction held 7 bases outside the gene matches. The CDR3 is made up of 15 amino acids. Germline V gene data show CDR1 as SGDLS and CDR2 as YYNGEE. DNA of the CDR3: TGTGCCAGCAGTGTCGGACAGGGGCGGTACAATGAGCAGTTCTTC. It encodes CASSVGQGRYNEQFF.

The chain is built from TRBV10-3 and TRBJ2-2; 13 bases are shared with TRBD2. This CDR3 spans 16 amino acids. With V trimmed by 11 bases and J by 2 bases, 8 bases remained unmatched. CDR1 and CDR2 (germline): ENHRY, SYGVKD. CDR3 DNA: TGTGCCTCAGGACTAGCGGGAGTGGGTAACACCGGGGAGCTGTTTTTT. Residues: CASGLAGVGNTGELFF.

This sequence joins TRBV7-2 and TRBJ1-1; D is unresolved. The CDR3 loop spans 14 amino acids. CDR1 is SGHTA and CDR2 is FQGNSA in the germline V gene. The V end lost 4 bases, the J end lost 3 bases, and 12 bases lay between the germline ends. The CDR3 here is CASSYGSGDTEAFF. CDR3 nucleotide sequence: TGTGCCAGCAGCTACGGGTCCGGCGACACTGAAGCTTTCTTT.

This clone was recorded only once. The CDR3: CASSESLGSGNTIYF. CDR3 coding DNA: TGTGCCAGCAGCGAGAGCCTAGGATCTGGAAACACCATATATTTT. The rearrangement joins TRBV9 to TRBJ1-3; no clear D gene. With 3 bases removed from V and 1 base from J, the gap between germline ends came to 11 bases. The CDR3 length is 15 residues. CDR1 and CDR2 from the germline V gene are SGDLS and YYNGEE.

The chain combines TRBV30 with TRBJ2-1, with unresolved D. Germline loops: CDR1 GTSNPN, CDR2 SVGIG (reference sequence). The CDR3 is 11 amino acids. Deletions cut 4 bases from V and 5 bases from J, with 6 bases between. CDR3 bases: TGTGCCTGGACCCAAAACAATGAGCAGTTCTTC. This codes for CAWTQNNEQFF.